This T cell receptor beta chain was identified in a study of T cell responses to AZD1222 COVID-19 vaccine. Study findings and constraints: Samples come after the peak T cell response, not at day 14. In a largely white British group with more females than males, clonal diversity was possibly underestimated. Of the AZD1222 recipients, only 5 or 6 were seropositive at baseline.

The method was immunoSEQ multiplex PCR; TCRdb's version includes in-frame clones alone and lacks a portion of them. The sample holds 200,000 or so clones; around 89% are singletons and the top ten take roughly 6%. Germline lookup yields CDR1 MDHEN and CDR2 SYDVKM. The CDR3 has 15 amino acids. V was clipped by 2 bases and J by 0 bases, with 10 bases between them. This clone was detected only once. What it recognizes is unknown. The sequence came from an adult in good health. The sample in question was peripheral blood, obtained on day 0 of AZD1222 vaccination. The chain uses TRBV28 and TRBJ1-1; no clear D gene. The CDR3 sequence is CASSLRAVVNTEAFF. CDR3 in DNA: TGTGCCAGCAGTTTAAGGGCAGTGGTGAACACTGAAGCTTTCTTT.